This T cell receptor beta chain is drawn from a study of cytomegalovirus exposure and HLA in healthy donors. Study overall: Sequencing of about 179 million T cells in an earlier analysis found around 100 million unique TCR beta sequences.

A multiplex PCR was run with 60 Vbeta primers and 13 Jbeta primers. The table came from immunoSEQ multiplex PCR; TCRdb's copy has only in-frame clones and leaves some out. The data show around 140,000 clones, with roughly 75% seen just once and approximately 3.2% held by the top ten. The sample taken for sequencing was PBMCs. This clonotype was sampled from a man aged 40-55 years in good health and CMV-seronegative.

DNA for the CDR3: TGCGCCAGCAGCTTGGGACTGGAGAATGAGCAGTTCTTC. It encodes CASSLGLENEQFF. The rearrangement links TRBV5-1 to TRBJ2-1; unclear D gene. This CDR3 comprises 13 residues. V lost 0 bases and J lost 7, with 8 bases in between. CDR1 is SGHRS, CDR2 YFSETQ, per germline.